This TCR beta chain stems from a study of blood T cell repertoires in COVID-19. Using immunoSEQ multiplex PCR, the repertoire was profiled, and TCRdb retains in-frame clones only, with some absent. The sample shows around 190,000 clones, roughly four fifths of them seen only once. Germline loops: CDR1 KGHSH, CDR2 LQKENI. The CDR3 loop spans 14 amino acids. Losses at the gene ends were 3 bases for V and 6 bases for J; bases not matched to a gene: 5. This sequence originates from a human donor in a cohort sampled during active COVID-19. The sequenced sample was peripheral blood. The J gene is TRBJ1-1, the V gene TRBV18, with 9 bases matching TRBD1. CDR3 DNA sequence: TGTGCCAGCTCACCGGACAGGGGTGTCGCTGAAGCTTTCTTT. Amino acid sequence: CASSPDRGVAEAFF.